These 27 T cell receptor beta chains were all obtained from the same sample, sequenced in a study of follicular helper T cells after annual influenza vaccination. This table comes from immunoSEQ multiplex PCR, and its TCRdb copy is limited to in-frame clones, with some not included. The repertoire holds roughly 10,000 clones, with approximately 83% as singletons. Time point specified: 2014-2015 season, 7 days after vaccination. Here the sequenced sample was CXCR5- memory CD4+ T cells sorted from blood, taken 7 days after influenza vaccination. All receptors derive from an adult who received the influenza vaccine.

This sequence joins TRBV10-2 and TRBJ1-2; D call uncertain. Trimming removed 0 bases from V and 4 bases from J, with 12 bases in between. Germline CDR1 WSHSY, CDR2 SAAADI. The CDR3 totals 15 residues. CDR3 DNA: TGCGCCAGCAGTGAGTCGAAAGGGTATGGCTATGGCTACACCTTC. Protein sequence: CASSESKGYGYGYTF.

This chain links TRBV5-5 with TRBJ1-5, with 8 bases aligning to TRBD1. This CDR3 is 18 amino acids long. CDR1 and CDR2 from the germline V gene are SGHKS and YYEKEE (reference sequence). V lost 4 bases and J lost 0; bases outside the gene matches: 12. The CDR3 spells CASSPNSTGQVSNQPQHF. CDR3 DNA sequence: TGTGCCAGCAGCCCAAATTCAACGGGACAGGTTAGCAATCAGCCCCAGCATTTT.

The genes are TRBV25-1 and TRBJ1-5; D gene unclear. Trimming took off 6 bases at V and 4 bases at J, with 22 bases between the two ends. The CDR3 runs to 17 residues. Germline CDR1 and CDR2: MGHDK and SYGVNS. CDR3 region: CASRNKVKSSSNQPQHF. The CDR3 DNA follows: TGTGCCAGCAGAAACAAGGTTAAATCAAGCTCGAATCAGCCCCAGCATTTT.

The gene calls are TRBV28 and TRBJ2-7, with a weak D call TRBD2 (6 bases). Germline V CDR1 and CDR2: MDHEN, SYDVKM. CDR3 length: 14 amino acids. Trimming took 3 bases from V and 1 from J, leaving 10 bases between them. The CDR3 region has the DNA TGTGCCAGCAGTTTGGGGGGTATATCCTACGAGCAGTACTTC. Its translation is CASSLGGISYEQYF.

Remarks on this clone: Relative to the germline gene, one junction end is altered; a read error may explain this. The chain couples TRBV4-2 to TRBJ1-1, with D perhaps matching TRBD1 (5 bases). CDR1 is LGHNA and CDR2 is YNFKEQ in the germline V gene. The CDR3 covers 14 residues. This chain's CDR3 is CASSPGPLKTEAFF. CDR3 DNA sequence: TGTGCCAGCAGCCCGGGACCCCTGAAGACTGAAGCTTTCTTT.

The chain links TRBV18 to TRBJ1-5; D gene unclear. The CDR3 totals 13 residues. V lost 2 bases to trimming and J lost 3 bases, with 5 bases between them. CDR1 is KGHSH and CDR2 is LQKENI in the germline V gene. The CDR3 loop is CASSPSFNQPQHF. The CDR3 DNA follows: TGTGCCAGCTCACCATCATTCAATCAGCCCCAGCATTTT.

CDR3 DNA: TGTGCCAGTAGTATAAGATCAGGACAGGGATTCGAGCAGTACTTC. Translating it yields CASSIRSGQGFEQYF. The chain carries TRBV19 and TRBJ2-7, with 8 positions matching TRBD1. Germline trimming cut 2 bases from V and 6 bases from J; bases unmatched to any gene: 9. This CDR3 has 15 amino acids. The germline V gene has CDR1 LNHDA and CDR2 SQIVND (reference sequence).

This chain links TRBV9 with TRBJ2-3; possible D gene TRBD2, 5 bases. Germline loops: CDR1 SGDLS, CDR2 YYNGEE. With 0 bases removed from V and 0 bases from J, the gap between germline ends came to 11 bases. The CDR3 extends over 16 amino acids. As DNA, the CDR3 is TGTGCCAGCAGCGTAGCGGCTAGCTCAAGCACAGATACGCAGTATTTT. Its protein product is CASSVAASSSTDTQYF.

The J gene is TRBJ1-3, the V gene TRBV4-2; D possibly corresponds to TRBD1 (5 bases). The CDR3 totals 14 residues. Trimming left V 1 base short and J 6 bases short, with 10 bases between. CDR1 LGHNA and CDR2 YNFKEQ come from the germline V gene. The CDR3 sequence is CASSQVGGVNTIYF. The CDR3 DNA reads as TGTGCCAGCAGCCAAGTCGGGGGGGTAAACACCATATATTTT.

The CDR3 DNA reads TGTGCCAGCAGCCCCCCCCACACAGATACGCAGTATTTT. This translates into CASSPPHTDTQYF. The gene calls are TRBV5-4 and TRBJ2-3; D unresolved. This CDR3 is 13 amino acids long. V lost 4 bases to trimming and J lost 2 bases, with 8 bases between them. Germline V gene lookup returns CDR1 SGHNT and CDR2 YYREEE (reference sequence).

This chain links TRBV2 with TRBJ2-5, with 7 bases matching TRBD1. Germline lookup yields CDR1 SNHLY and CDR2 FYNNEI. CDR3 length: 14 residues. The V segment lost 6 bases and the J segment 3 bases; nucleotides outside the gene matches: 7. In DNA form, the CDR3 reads TGTGCCAGCAGAGACACGACAGGGAAAGAGACCCAGTACTTC. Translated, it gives CASRDTTGKETQYF.

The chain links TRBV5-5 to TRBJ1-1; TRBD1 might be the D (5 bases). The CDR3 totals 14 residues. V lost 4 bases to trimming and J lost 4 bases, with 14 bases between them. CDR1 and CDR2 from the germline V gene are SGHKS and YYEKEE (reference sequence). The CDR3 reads CASSPDGGTTEAFF. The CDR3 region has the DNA TGTGCCAGCAGCCCCGACGGGGGAACCACTGAAGCTTTCTTT.

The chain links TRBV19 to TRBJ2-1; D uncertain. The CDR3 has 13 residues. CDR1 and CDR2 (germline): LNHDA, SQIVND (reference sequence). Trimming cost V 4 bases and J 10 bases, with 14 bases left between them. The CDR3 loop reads CASSTQILGEQFF. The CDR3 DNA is TGTGCCAGTAGTACCCAAATTCTGGGGGAGCAGTTCTTC.

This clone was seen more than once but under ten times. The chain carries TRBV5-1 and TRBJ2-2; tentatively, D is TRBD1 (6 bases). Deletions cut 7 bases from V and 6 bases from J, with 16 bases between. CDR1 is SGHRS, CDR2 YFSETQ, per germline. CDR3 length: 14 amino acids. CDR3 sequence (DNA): TGCGCCAGCTCAGGACAGTCCGCGGCCGGGGAGCTGTTTTTT. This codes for CASSGQSAAGELFF. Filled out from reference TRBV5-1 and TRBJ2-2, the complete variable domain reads KAGVTQTPRYLIKTRGQQVTLSCSPISGHRSVSWYQQTPGQGLQFLFEYFSETQRNKGNFPGRFSGRQFSNSRSEMNVSTLELGDSALYLCASSGQSAAGELFFGEGSRLTVL.

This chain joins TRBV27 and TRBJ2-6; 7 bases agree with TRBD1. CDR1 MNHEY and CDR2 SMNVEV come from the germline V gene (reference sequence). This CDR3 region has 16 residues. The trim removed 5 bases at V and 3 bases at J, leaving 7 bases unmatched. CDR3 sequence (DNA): TGTGCCAGCAGTCGAAACAGGGGCCTTGGGGCCAACGTCCTGACTTTC. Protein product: CASSRNRGLGANVLTF.

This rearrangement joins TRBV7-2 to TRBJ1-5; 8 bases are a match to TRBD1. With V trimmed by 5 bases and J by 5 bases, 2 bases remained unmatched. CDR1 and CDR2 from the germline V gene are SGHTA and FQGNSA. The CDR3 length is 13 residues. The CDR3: CASSVTGDQPQHF. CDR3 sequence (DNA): TGTGCCAGCAGCGTGACAGGGGATCAGCCCCAGCATTTT.

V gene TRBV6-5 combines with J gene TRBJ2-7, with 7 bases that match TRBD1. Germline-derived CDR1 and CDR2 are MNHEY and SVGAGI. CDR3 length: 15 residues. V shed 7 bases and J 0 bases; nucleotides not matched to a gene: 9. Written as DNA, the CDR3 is TGTGCCAGCACCAGGGACAGTCAAAGCTCCTACGAGCAGTACTTC. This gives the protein CASTRDSQSSYEQYF.

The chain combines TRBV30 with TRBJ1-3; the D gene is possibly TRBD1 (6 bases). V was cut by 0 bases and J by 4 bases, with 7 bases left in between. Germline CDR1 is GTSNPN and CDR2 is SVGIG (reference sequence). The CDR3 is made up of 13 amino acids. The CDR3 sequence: CAWSVQGGNTIYF. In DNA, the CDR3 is TGTGCCTGGAGTGTACAGGGAGGAAACACCATATATTTT.

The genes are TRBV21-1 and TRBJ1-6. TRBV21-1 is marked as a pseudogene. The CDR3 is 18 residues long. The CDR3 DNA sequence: TGTGCCAGCAGATTAGCTCTAGTACACATACATCATAATTCACCCCTCCACTTT. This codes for CASRLALVHIHHNSPLHF.

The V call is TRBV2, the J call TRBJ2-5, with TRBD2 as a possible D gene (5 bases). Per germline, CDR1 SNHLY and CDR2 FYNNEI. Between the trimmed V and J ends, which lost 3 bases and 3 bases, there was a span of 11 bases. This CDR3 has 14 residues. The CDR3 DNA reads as TGTGCCAGCAGTGACGGGGATCTTAAAGAGACCCAGTACTTC. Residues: CASSDGDLKETQYF.

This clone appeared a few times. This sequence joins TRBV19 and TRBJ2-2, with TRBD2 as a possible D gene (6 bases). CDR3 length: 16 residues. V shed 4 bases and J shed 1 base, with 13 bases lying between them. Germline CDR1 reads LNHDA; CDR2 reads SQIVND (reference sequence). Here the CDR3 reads CASSKPGLMNTGELFF. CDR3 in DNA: TGTGCCAGTAGTAAACCGGGACTCATGAACACCGGGGAGCTGTTTTTT. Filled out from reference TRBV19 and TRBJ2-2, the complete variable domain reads DGGITQSPKYLFRKEGQNVTLSCEQNLNHDAMYWYRQDPGQGLRLIYYSQIVNDFQKGDIAEGYSVSREKKESFPLTVTSAQKNPTAFYLCASSKPGLMNTGELFFGEGSRLTVL.

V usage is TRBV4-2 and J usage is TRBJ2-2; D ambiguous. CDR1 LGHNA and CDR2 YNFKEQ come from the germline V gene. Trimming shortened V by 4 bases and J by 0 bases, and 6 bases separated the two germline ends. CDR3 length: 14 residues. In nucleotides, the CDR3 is TGTGCCAGCAGCCGACCATCGAACACCGGGGAGCTGTTTTTT. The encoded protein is CASSRPSNTGELFF.

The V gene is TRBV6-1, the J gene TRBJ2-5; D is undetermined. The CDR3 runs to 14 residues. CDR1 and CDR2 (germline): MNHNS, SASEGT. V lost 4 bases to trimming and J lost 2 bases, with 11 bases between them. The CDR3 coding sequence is TGTGCCAGCAGTGTTATCTTAGAGCAAGAGACCCAGTACTTC. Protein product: CASSVILEQETQYF.

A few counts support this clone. CDR3 DNA sequence: TGTGCCTGGTCCCCAGTTAACTCCTATAATTCACCCCTCCACTTT. It encodes CAWSPVNSYNSPLHF. This chain uses TRBV30 with TRBJ1-6; D is unresolved. Germline CDR1 reads GTSNPN; CDR2 reads SVGIG (reference sequence). The CDR3 has 15 amino acids. V was clipped by 5 bases and J by 0 bases, with 11 bases between them.

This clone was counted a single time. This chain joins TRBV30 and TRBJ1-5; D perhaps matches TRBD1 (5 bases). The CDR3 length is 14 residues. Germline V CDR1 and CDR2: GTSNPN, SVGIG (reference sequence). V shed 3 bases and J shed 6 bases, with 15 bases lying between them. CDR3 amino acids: CAWRPPGGGQPQHF. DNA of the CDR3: TGTGCCTGGAGACCTCCGGGGGGGGGTCAGCCCCAGCATTTT. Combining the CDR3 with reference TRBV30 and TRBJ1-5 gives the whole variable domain SQTIHQWPATLVQPVGSPLSLECTVEGTSNPNLYWYRQAAGRGLQLLFYSVGIGQISSEVPQNLSASRPQDRQFILSSKKLLLSDSGFYLCAWRPPGGGQPQHFGDGTRLSIL.

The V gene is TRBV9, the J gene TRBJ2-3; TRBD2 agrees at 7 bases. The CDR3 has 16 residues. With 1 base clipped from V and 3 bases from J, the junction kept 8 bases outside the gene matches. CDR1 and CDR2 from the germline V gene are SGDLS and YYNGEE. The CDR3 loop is CASSVWLAVITDTQYF. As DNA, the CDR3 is TGTGCCAGCAGCGTATGGCTAGCGGTTATTACAGATACGCAGTATTTT.

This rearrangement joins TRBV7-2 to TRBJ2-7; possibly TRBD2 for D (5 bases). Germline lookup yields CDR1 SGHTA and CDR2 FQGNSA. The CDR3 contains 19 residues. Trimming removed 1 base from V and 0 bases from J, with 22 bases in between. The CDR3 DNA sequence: TGTGCCAGCAGCTTAGATGTAGCGCGAACCAAGGGCGTCTCCTACGAGCAGTACTTC. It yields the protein CASSLDVARTKGVSYEQYF.